This T cell receptor (beta chain) is from a study of beta chain features in type 1 diabetes. The V gene lost 0 bases and the J gene lost 6 bases, with 9 bases spanning the gap. Per germline, CDR1 LNHNV and CDR2 YYDKDF (reference sequence). The CDR3 is made up of 14 amino acids. The authors reverse transcribed all of the isolated RNA, so sequencing captured expressed TCRB transcripts. The table came from immunoSEQ multiplex PCR; TCRdb's copy has only in-frame clones and leaves some out. The table shows hundreds of thousands of clones, with more than 12% occurring only once. General study findings and limits: Type 1 diabetes patients had moderately but significantly shorter TCRB CDR3s in all four CD4+ subsets.

This clone was seen only a few times. Its antigen is as yet unknown. V is TRBV15 and J is TRBJ2-1, with no clear D. The specimen was naive CD4+ T cells from blood. The TCR was taken from a man younger than 35 with type 1 diabetes. The CDR3 nucleotides are TGTGCCACCAGCAGAGAATCCAGCAGCAATGAGCAGTTCTTC. Its protein product is CATSRESSSNEQFF.